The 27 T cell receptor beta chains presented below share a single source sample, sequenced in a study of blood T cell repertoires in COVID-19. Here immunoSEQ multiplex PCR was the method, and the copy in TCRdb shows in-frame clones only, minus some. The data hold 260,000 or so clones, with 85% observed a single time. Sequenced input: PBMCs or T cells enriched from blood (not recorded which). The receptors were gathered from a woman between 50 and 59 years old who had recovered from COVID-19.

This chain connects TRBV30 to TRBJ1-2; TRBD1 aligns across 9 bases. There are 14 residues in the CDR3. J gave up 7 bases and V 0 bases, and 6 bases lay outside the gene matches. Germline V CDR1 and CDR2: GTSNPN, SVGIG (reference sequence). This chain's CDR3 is CAWSVGDRVRGYTF. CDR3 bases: TGTGCCTGGAGTGTAGGGGACAGGGTCCGTGGCTACACCTTC.

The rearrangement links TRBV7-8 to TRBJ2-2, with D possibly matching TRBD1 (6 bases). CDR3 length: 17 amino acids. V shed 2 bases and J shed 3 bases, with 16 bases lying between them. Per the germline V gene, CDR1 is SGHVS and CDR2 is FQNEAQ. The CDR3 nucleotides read TGTGCCAGCAGCTTAATTAGTGGACAGTCTGACACCGGGGAGCTGTTTTTT. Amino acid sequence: CASSLISGQSDTGELFF.

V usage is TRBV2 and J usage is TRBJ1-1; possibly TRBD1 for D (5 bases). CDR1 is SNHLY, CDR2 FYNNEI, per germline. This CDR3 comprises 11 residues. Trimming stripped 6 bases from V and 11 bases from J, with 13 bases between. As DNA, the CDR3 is TGTGCCAGCAGCGCAGGGTTTAAGGCTTTCTTT. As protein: CASSAGFKAFF.

The CDR3 DNA is TGTGCCAGCAGCAAAGTTGGTAGCGTCTATGAGCAGTTCTTC. Its translation is CASSKVGSVYEQFF. The chain combines TRBV21-1 with TRBJ2-1; the table's D call, TRBD2, was not checked against the DNA. TRBV21-1 is designated a pseudogene. The CDR3 has 14 residues.

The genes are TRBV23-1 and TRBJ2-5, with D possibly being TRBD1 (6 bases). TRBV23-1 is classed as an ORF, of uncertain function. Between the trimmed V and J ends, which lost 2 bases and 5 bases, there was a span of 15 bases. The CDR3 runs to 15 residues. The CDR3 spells CASSQRQGTLETQYF. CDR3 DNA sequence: TGCGCCAGCAGTCAACGGCAGGGGACGCTCGAGACCCAGTACTTC.

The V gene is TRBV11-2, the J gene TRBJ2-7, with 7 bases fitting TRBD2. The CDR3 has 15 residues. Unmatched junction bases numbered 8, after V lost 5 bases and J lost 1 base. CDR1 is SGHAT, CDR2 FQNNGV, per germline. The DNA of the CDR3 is TGTGCCAGCAGCCTCCTCACGGGACTATCCTACGAGCAGTACTTC. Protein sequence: CASSLLTGLSYEQYF.

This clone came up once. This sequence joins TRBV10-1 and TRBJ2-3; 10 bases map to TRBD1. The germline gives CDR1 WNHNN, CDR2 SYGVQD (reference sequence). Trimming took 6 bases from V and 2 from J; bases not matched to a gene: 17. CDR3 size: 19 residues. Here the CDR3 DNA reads TGCGCCAGCAGCGGGGGACAGGGGCCTTTCCCGGAGATCACAGATACGCAGTATTTT. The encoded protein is CASSGGQGPFPEITDTQYF.

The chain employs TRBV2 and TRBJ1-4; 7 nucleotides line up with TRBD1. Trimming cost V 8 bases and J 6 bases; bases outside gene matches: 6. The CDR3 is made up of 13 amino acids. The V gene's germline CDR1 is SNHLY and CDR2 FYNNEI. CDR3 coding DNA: TGTGCCAGCGACAGGGAGCAAGATGAAAAACTGTTTTTT. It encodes CASDREQDEKLFF.

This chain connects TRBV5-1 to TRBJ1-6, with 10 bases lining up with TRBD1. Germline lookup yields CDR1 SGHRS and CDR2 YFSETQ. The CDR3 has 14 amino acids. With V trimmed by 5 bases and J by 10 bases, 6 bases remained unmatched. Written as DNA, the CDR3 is TGCGCCAGCAGTCGGGACAGGGGACAATCACCCCTCCACTTT. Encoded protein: CASSRDRGQSPLHF.

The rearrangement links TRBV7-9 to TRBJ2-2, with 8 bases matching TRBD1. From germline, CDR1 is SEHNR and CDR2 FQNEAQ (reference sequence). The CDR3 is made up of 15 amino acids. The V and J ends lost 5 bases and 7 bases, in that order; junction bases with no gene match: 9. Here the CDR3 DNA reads TGTGCCAGCAGCACCGGACAGGGTTCGGGCGGGGAGCTGTTTTTT. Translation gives CASSTGQGSGGELFF.

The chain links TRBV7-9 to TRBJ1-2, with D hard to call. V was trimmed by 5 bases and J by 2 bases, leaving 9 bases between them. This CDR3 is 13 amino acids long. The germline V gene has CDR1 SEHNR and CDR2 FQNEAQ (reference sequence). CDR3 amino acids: CASSLDTNYGYTF. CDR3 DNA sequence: TGTGCCAGCAGCCTTGACACAAACTATGGCTACACCTTC.

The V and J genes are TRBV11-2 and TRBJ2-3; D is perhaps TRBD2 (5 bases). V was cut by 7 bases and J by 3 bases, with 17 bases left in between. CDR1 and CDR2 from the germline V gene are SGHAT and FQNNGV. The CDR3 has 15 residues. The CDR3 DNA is TGTGCCAGCACTCCTACCGGACTGGGGACAGATACGCAGTATTTT. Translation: CASTPTGLGTDTQYF.

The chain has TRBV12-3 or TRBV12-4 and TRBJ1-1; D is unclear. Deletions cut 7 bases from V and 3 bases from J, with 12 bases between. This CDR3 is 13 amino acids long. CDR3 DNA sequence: TGTGCCAGCAATCAAGGCGGGTACACTGAAGCTTTCTTT. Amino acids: CASNQGGYTEAFF.

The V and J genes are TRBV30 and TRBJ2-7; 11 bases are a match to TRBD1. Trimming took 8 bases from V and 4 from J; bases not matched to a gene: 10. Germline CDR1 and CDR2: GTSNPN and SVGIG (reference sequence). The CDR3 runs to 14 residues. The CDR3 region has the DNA TGTGCCAGCCACAGGACAGGGGGCAGTTACGAGCAGTACTTC. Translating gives CASHRTGGSYEQYF.

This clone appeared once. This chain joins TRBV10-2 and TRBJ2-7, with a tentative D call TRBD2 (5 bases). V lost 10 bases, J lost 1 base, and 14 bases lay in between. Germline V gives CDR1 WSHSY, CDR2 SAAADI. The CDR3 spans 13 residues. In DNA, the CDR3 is TGCGCCACCACGGACCGGGGATCCTACGAGCAGTACTTC. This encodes CATTDRGSYEQYF.

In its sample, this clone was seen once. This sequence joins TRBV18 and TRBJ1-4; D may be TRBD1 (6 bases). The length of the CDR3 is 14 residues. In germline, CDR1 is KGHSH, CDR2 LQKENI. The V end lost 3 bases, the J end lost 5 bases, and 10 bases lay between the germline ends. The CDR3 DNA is TGTGCCAGCTCACCGATGACAGGCAATGAAAAACTGTTTTTT. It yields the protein CASSPMTGNEKLFF.

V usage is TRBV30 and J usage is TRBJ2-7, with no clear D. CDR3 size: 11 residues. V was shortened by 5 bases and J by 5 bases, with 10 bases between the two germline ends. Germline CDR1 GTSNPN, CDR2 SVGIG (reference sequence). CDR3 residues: CAWGPRDEQYF. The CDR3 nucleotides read TGTGCCTGGGGGCCCCGGGACGAGCAGTACTTC.

CDR3 residues: CASSTGQGLSPTYNEQFF. Here the CDR3 DNA reads TGTGCCAGCAGCACCGGACAGGGCCTTAGCCCAACCTACAATGAGCAGTTCTTC. J is TRBJ2-1 and V is TRBV9; 8 bases are a match to TRBD1. The germline CDR1 and CDR2 sequences are SGDLS and YYNGEE. The V gene end was trimmed by 4 bases and the J gene end by 2 bases; junction bases not matched to a gene: 14. This CDR3 region has 18 residues. The whole variable domain, remainder taken from reference TRBV9 and TRBJ2-1, is DSGVTQTPKHLITATGQRVTLRCSPRSGDLSVYWYQQSLDQGLQFLIQYYNGEERAKGNILERFSAQQFPDLHSELNLSSLELGDSALYFCASSTGQGLSPTYNEQFFGPGTRLTVL.

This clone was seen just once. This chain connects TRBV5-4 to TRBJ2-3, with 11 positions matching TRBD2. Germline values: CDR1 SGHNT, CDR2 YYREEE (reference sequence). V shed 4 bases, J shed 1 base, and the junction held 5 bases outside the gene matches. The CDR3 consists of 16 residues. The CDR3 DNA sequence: TGTGCCAGCAGCAAGACTAGCGGGGAGGGCACAGATACGCAGTATTTT. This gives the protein CASSKTSGEGTDTQYF.

CDR3 sequence (DNA): TGCGCCAGCAGCTTCAGGGAGGGGAATTCACCCCTCCACTTT. Encoded protein: CASSFREGNSPLHF. The rearrangement uses TRBV5-1 and TRBJ1-6; a possible D gene is TRBD1 (5 bases). The germline V and J ends were trimmed by 2 bases and 7 bases, with 10 bases remaining between them. Germline values: CDR1 SGHRS, CDR2 YFSETQ. The CDR3 covers 14 residues.

CDR3 amino acids: CAISDGNYGYTF. The CDR3, as DNA: TGTGCCATCAGTGACGGGAACTATGGCTACACCTTC. The chain has TRBV10-3 and TRBJ1-2; D is uncertain. CDR3 length: 12 amino acids. V lost 3 bases to trimming and J lost 2 bases, with 4 bases between them. Germline V gene data show CDR1 as ENHRY and CDR2 as SYGVKD.

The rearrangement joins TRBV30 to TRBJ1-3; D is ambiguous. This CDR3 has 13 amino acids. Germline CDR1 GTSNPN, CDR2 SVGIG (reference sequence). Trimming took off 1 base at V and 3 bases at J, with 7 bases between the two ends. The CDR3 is CAWSATSGNTIYF. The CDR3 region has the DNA TGTGCCTGGAGTGCCACGAGTGGAAACACCATATATTTT. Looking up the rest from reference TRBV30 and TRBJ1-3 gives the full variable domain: SQTIHQWPATLVQPVGSPLSLECTVEGTSNPNLYWYRQAAGRGLQLLFYSVGIGQISSEVPQNLSASRPQDRQFILSSKKLLLSDSGFYLCAWSATSGNTIYFGEGSWLTVV.

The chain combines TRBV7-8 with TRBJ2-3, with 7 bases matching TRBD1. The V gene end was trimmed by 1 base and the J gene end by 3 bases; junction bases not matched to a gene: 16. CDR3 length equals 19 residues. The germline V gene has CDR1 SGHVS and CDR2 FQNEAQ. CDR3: CASSLVISNLVQGTDTQYF. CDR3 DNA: TGTGCCAGCAGCTTAGTAATCTCCAATCTCGTACAGGGGACAGATACGCAGTATTTT.

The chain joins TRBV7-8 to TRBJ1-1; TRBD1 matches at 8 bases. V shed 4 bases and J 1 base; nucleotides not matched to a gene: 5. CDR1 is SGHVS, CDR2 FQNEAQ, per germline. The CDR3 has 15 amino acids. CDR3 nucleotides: TGTGCCAGCAGCTCAGAACAGGGGGGGAACACTGAAGCTTTCTTT. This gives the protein CASSSEQGGNTEAFF.

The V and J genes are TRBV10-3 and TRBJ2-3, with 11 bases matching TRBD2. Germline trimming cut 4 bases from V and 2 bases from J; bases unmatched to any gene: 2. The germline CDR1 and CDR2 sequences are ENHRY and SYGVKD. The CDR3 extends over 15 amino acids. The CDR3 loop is CAISVAGGPTDTQYF. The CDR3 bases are TGTGCCATCAGTGTAGCGGGAGGGCCCACAGATACGCAGTATTTT.

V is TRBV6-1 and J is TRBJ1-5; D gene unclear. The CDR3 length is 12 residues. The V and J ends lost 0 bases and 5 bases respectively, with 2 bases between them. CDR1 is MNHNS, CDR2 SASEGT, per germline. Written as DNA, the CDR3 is TGTGCCAGCAGTGAAGCCTATCAGCCCCAGCATTTT. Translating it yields CASSEAYQPQHF.

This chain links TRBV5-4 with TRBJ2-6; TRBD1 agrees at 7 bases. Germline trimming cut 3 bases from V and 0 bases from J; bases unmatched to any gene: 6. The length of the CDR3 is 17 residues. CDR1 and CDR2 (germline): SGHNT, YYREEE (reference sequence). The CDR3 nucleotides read TGTGCCAGCAGCTACGGGACAGCGCTCTCTGGGGCCAACGTCCTGACTTTC. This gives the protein CASSYGTALSGANVLTF.